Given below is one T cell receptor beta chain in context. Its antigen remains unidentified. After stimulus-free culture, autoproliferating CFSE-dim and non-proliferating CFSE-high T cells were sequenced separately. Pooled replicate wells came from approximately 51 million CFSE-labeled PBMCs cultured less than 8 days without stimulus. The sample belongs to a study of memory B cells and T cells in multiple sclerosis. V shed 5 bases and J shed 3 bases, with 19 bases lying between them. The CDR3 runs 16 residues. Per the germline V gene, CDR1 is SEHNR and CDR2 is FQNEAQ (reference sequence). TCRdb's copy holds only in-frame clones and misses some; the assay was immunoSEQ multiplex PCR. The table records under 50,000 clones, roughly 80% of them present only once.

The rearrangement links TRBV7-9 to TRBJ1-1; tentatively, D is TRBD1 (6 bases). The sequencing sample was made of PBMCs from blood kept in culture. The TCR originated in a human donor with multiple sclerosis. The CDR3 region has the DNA TGTGCCAGCAGCCTTCTTCTGGGGGGCCCAGACACTGAAGCTTTCTTT. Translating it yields CASSLLLGGPDTEAFF.